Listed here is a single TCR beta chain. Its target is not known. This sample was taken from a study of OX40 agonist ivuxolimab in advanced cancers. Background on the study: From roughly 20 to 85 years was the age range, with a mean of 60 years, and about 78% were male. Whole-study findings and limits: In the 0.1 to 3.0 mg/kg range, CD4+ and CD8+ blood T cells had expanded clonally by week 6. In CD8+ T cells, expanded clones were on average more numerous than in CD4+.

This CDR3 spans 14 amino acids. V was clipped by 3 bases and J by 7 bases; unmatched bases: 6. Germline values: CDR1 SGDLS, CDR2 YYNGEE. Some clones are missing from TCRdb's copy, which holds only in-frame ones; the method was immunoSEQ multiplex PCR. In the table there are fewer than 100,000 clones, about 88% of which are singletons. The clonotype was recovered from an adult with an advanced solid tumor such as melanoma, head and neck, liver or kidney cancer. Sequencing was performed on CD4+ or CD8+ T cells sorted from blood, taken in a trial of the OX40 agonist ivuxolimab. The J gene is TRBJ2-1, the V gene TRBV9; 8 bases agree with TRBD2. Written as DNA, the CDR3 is TGTGCCAGCAGCGGAGCGGGAGTAGGGAATGAGCAGTTCTTC. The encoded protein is CASSGAGVGNEQFF.